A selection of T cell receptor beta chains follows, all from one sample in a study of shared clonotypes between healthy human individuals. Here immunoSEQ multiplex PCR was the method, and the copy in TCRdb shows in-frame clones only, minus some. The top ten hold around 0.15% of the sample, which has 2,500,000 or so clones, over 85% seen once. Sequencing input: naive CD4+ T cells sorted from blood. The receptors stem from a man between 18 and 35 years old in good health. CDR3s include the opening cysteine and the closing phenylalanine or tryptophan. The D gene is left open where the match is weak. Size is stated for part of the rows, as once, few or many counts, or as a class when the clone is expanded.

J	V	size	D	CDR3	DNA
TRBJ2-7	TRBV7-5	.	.	CARSLAAHVGTPYEQYF	TGTGCCAGAAGCTTAGCGGCCCATGTCGGGACCCCCTACGAGCAGTACTTC
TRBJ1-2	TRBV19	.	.	CASSYEGPNYGYTF	TGTGCCAGTAGTTACGAAGGGCCTAACTATGGCTACACCTTC
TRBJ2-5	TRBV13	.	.	CASRPTGNPYQETQYF	TGTGCCAGCAGACCTACCGGGAATCCGTACCAAGAGACCCAGTACTTC
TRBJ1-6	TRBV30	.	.	CAWTDRSSYNSPLHF	TGTGCCTGGACAGACCGGAGCTCCTATAATTCACCCCTCCACTTT
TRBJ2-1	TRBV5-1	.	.	CASSLEGFSYNEQFF	TGCGCCAGCAGCTTGGAGGGGTTCTCCTACAATGAGCAGTTCTTC
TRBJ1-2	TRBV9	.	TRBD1	CASSGGQGQYGYTF	TGTGCCAGCAGCGGAGGACAGGGACAGTATGGCTACACCTTC
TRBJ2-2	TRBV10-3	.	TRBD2	CAISLGLAGVTGELFF	TGTGCCATCAGTCTGGGACTAGCGGGAGTCACCGGGGAGCTGTTTTTT
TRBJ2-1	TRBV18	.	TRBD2	CASSPGTSGSHREVQFF	TGTGCCAGCTCACCGGGGACTAGCGGGAGCCACCGGGAAGTGCAGTTCTTC
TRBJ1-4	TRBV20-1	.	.	CSVYGGEKLFF	TGCAGTGTGTACGGTGGGGAAAAACTGTTTTTT
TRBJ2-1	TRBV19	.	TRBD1	CASSLGDSSYNEQFF	TGTGCCAGTAGTCTTGGGGACAGCTCCTACAATGAGCAGTTCTTC
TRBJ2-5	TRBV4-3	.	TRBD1	CASSQDSPGGETQYF	TGCGCCAGCAGCCAAGATTCTCCAGGGGGAGAGACCCAGTACTTC
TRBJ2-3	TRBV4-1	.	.	CASSQVIQTDTQYF	TGCGCCAGCAGCCAAGTGATCCAGACGGATACGCAGTATTTT
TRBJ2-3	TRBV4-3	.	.	CASSQEVVLGLTDTQYF	TGCGCCAGCAGCCAAGAAGTGGTGCTTGGTCTCACAGATACGCAGTATTTT
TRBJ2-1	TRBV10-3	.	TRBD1	CAISGQGLDEQFF	TGTGCCATCAGTGGACAGGGGCTGGATGAGCAGTTCTTC
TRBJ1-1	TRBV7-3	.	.	CASSSNRVTEAFF	TGTGCCAGCAGCTCCAACAGGGTCACTGAAGCTTTCTTT
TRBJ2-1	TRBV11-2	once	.	CASSFTGNYDEQFF	TGTGCCAGCAGCTTCACCGGAAATTATGATGAGCAGTTCTTC
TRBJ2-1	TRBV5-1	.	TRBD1	CASSVPTGSPYNEQFF	TGCGCCAGCAGCGTTCCGACAGGGTCGCCCTACAATGAGCAGTTCTTC
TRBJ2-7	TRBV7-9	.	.	CASSAVSRSYEQYF	TGTGCCAGCAGCGCCGTATCTAGGTCCTACGAGCAGTACTTC
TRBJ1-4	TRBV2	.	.	CASSETENEKLFF	TGTGCCAGCAGTGAAACAGAGAATGAAAAACTGTTTTTT
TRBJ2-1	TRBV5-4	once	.	CASSFGPRNEQFF	TGTGCCAGCAGCTTCGGCCCCCGGAATGAGCAGTTCTTC
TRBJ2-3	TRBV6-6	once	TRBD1	CASSQGQGDTQYF	TGTGCCAGCAGTCAGGGACAGGGAGATACGCAGTATTTT
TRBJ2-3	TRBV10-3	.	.	CAISESRGRAADTQYF	TGTGCCATCAGTGAGTCGAGGGGGAGAGCCGCAGATACGCAGTATTTT
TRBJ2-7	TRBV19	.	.	CASSRGDTSYEQYF	TGTGCCAGTAGTAGGGGGGACACCTCCTACGAGCAGTACTTC
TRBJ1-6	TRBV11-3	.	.	CASSLVANSPLHF	TGTGCCAGCAGCTTAGTAGCAAATTCACCCCTCCACTTT
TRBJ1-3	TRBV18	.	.	CASSRLSGNTIYF	TGTGCCAGCTCACGCCTCTCTGGAAACACCATATATTTT
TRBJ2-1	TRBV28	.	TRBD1	CASSYYNRGKNSYNEQFF	TGTGCCAGCAGTTATTACAACAGGGGGAAGAACTCCTACAATGAGCAGTTCTTC
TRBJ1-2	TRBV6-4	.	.	CASSDTGEGYGYTF	TGTGCCAGCAGTGACACTGGGGAGGGCTATGGCTACACCTTC
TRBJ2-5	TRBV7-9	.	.	CASSPGHDGETQYF	TGTGCCAGCAGCCCGGGACACGACGGGGAGACCCAGTACTTC
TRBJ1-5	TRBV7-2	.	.	CASSLGQGVQPQHF	TGTGCCAGCAGCTTAGGGCAGGGCGTTCAACCCCAGCATTTT
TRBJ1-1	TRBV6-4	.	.	CASSVEVNTEAFF	TGTGCCAGCAGTGTGGAGGTTAACACTGAAGCTTTCTTT
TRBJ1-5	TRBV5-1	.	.	CASSLDSSYNQPQHF	TGCGCCAGCAGCTTGGACAGTAGTTACAATCAGCCCCAGCATTTT
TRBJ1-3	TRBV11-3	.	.	CASSTGQEDTIYF	TGTGCCAGCAGCACGGGACAAGAAGACACCATATATTTT
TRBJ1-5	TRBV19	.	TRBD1	CASSIIRDRGRGSNQPQHF	TGTGCCAGTAGTATAATCCGGGACAGGGGTAGGGGGAGCAATCAGCCCCAGCATTTT
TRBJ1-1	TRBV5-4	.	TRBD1	CASSLGQGVNTEAFF	TGTGCCAGCAGCTTGGGACAGGGGGTGAACACTGAAGCTTTCTTT
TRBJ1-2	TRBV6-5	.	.	CASRPFDRSYGYTF	TGTGCCAGCAGACCTTTCGACAGGAGCTATGGCTACACCTTC
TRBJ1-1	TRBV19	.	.	CASSPRRGGVNTEAFF	TGTGCCAGTAGTCCGCGCCGGGGAGGGGTGAACACTGAAGCTTTCTTT
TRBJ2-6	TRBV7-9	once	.	CASSPQGTGANVLTF	TGTGCCAGCAGCCCCCAGGGTACTGGGGCCAACGTCCTGACTTTC
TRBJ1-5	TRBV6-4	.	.	CASSDSENQPQHF	TGTGCCAGCAGTGACTCTGAAAATCAGCCCCAGCATTTT
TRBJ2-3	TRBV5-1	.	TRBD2	CASSLNSGGAEDTQYF	TGCGCCAGCAGCTTGAATAGCGGGGGGGCGGAGGATACGCAGTATTTT
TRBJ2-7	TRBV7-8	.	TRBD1	CASSFGERGQSYEQYF	TGTGCCAGCAGCTTCGGGGAGAGGGGACAGTCCTACGAGCAGTACTTC
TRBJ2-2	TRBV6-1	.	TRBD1	CASSGDRTNTGELFF	TGTGCCAGCAGCGGGGACAGGACCAACACCGGGGAGCTGTTTTTT
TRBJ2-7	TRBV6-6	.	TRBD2	CASSWTSGPYEQYF	TGTGCCAGCAGTTGGACTAGCGGGCCCTACGAGCAGTACTTC
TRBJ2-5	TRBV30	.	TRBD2	CAWNPSGRETQYF	TGTGCCTGGAACCCTAGCGGGCGAGAGACCCAGTACTTC